This TCR beta chain was recorded in a study of blood T cell repertoires in COVID-19. For the study at large: The origin of the acute and convalescent COVID-19 samples was the United States, Italy and Spain. The analysed material was cDNA or gDNA that came from T cells, B-cell-depleted T cells, or PBMCs.

Original handling: Reference gene primer amplification gave nucleated cell count estimates. Only in-frame clones appear in the TCRdb table, and some are missing; sequencing was by immunoSEQ multiplex PCR. The V and J calls and clone size come from that table; D and trimming were worked out from the DNA. The data show approximately 100,000 clones, about 91% seen once. Specimen: peripheral blood. The TCR sequence derives from a human donor in a cohort sampled during active COVID-19.

The CDR3 protein is CASSQVYRDTQYF. The CDR3 bases are TGTGCCAGCAGCCAAGTCTACAGGGATACGCAGTATTTT. The chain combines TRBV3-1 (or the pseudogene TRBV3-2) with TRBJ2-3; possibly TRBD1 for D (5 bases). The CDR3 contains 13 residues. Trimming removed 1 base from V and 6 bases from J, with 8 bases in between. CDR1 is LGHDT and CDR2 is YNNKEL in the germline V gene (reference sequence).